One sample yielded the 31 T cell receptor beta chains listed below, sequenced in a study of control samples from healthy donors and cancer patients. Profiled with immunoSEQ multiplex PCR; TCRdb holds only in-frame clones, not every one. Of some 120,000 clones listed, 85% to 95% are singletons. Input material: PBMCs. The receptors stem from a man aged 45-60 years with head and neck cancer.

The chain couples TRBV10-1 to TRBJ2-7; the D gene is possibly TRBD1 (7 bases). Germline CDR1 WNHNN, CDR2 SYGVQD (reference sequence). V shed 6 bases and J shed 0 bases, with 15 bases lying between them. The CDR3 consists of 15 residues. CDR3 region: CASSGGQPTSYEQYF. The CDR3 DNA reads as TGCGCCAGCAGCGGGGGACAGCCAACCTCCTACGAGCAGTACTTC.

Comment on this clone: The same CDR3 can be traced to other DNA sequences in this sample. This CDR3 reads CASGQGYEQYF. Here the CDR3 DNA reads TGTGCCAGCGGACAGGGCTACGAGCAGTACTTC. This chain uses TRBV19 with TRBJ2-7, with TRBD1 identical over 8 bases. Germline V CDR1 and CDR2: LNHDA, SQIVND (reference sequence). V shed 9 bases and J 3 bases; nucleotides not matched to a gene: 1. There are 11 residues in the CDR3.

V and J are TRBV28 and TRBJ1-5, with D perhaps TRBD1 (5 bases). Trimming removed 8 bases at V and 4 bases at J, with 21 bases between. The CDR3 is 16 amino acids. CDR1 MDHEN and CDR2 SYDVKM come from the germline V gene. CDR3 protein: CASDTIHDKGNQPQHF. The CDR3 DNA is TGTGCCAGCGACACTATTCACGATAAGGGGAATCAGCCCCAGCATTTT.

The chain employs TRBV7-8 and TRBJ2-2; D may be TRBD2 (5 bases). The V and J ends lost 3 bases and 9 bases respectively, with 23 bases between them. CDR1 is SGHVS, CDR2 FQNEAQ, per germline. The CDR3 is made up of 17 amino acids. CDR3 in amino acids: CASSFHRTFEGTWELFF. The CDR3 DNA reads TGTGCCAGCAGCTTTCACCGGACTTTTGAGGGTACCTGGGAGCTGTTTTTT.

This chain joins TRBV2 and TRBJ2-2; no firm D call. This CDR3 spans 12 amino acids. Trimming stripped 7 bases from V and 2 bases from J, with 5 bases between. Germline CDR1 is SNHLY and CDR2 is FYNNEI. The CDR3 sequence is CASTFNTGELFF. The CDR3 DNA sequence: TGTGCCAGCACTTTCAACACCGGGGAGCTGTTTTTT.

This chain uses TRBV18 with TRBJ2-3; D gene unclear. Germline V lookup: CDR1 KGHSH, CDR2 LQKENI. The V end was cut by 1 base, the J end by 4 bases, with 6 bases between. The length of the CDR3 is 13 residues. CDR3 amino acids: CASSPQGPDTQYF. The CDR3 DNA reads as TGTGCCAGCTCACCACAAGGGCCAGATACGCAGTATTTT.

The CDR3 is CASSVSRRQGTYNEQFF. CDR3 coding DNA: TGTGCCAGCAGCGTATCTCGCCGACAGGGCACCTACAATGAGCAGTTCTTC. This chain connects TRBV9 to TRBJ2-1, with 7 bases matching TRBD1. J gave up 2 bases and V 1 base, and 9 bases lay outside the gene matches. The CDR3 is 17 residues long. Germline V gene sequence: CDR1 SGDLS, CDR2 YYNGEE. Based on the CDR3 plus reference TRBV9 and TRBJ2-1, the full variable domain is DSGVTQTPKHLITATGQRVTLRCSPRSGDLSVYWYQQSLDQGLQFLIQYYNGEERAKGNILERFSAQQFPDLHSELNLSSLELGDSALYFCASSVSRRQGTYNEQFFGPGTRLTVL.

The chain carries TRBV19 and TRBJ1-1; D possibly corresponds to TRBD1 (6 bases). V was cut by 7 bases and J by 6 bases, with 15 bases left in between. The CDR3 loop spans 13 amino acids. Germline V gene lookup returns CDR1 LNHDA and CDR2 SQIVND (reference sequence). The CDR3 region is CASTTLGGPEAFF. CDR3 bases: TGTGCCAGTACCACCCTAGGGGGACCTGAAGCTTTCTTT.

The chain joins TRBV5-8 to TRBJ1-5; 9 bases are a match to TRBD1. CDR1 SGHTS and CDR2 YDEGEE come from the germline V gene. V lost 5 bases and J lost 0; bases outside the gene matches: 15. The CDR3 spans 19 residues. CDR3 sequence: CASRHRDREFVGSNQPQHF. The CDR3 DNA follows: TGTGCCAGCAGACACCGGGACAGGGAATTTGTGGGTAGCAATCAGCCCCAGCATTTT.

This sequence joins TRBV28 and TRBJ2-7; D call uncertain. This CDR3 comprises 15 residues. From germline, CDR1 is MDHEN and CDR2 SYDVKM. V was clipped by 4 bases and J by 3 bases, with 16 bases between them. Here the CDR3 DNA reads TGTGCCAGCAGTTCCCAGGTCCATCAGCACTACGAGCAGTACTTC. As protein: CASSSQVHQHYEQYF.

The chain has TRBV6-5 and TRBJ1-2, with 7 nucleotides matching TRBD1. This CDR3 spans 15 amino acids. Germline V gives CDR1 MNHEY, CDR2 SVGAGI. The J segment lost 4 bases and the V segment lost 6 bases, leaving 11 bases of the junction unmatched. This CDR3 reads CASSRQGLEGYGYTF. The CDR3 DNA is TGTGCCAGCAGCCGACAGGGCCTAGAGGGCTATGGCTACACCTTC.

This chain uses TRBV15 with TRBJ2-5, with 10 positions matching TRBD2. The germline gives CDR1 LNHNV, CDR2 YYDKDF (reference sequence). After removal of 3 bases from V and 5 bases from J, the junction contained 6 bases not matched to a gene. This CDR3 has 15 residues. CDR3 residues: CATSSWSGGAETQYF. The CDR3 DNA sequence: TGTGCCACCAGCAGTTGGAGCGGGGGGGCTGAGACCCAGTACTTC.

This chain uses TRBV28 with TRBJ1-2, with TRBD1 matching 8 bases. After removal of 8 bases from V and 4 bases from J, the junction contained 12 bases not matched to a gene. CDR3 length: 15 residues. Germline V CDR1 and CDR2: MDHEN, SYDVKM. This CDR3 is CASFGQGPSFYGYTF. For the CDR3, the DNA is TGTGCCAGCTTTGGACAGGGACCTTCATTCTATGGCTACACCTTC.

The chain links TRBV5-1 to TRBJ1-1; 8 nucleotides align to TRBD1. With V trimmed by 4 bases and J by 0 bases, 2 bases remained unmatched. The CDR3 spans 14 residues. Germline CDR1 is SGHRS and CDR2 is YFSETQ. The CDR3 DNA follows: TGCGCCAGCAGCCCAGGGGGCGTGAACACTGAAGCTTTCTTT. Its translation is CASSPGGVNTEAFF.

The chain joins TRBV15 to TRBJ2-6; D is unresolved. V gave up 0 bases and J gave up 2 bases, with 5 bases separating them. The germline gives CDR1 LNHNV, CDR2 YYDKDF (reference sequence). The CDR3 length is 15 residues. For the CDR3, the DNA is TGTGCCACCAGCAGAGATGGGGCTGGGGCCAACGTCCTGACTTTC. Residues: CATSRDGAGANVLTF.

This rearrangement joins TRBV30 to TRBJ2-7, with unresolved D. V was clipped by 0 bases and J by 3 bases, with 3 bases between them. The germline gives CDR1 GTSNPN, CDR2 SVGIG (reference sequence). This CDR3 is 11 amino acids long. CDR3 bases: TGTGCCTGGAGTGTTAGCTACGAGCAGTACTTC. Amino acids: CAWSVSYEQYF.

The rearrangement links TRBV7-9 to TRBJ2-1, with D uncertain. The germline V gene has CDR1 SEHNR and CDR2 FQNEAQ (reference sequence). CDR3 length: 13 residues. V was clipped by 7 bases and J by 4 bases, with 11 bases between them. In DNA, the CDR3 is TGTGCCAGCACCCAACTGGGGTACAATGAGCAGTTCTTC. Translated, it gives CASTQLGYNEQFF.

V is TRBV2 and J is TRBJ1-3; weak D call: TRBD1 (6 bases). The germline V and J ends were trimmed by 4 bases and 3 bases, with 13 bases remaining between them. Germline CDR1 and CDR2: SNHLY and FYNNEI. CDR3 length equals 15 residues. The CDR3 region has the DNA TGTGCCAGCAGTGGTCAGGGGAGCTTTGGAAACACCATATATTTT. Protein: CASSGQGSFGNTIYF.

CDR3 coding DNA: TGCGCCAGCAGCCAATCGACAGGCGGAGTCACCGGGGAGCTGTTTTTT. Translating gives CASSQSTGGVTGELFF. The chain carries TRBV4-1 and TRBJ2-2; weak D call: TRBD1 (6 bases). There are 16 residues in the CDR3. Trimming took off 2 bases at V and 4 bases at J, with 14 bases between the two ends. Germline CDR1 is MGHRA and CDR2 is YSYEKL.

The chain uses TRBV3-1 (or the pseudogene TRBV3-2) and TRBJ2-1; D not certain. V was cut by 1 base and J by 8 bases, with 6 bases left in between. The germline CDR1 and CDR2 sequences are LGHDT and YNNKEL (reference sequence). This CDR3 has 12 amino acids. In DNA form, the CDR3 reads TGTGCCAGCAGCCAAGTTAATCATGAGCAGTTCTTC. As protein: CASSQVNHEQFF.

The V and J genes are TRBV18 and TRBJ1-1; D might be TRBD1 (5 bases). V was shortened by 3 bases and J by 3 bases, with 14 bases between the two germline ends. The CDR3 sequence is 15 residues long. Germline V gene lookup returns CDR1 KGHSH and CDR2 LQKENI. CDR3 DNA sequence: TGTGCCAGCTCACCTAGGCTGGGGGGGGACACTGAAGCTTTCTTT. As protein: CASSPRLGGDTEAFF.

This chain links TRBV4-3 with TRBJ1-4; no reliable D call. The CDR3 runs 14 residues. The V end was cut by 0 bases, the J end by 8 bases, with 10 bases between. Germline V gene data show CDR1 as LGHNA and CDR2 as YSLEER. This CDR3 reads CASSQERVREKLFF. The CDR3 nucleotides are TGCGCCAGCAGCCAAGAGAGGGTACGGGAAAAACTGTTTTTT.

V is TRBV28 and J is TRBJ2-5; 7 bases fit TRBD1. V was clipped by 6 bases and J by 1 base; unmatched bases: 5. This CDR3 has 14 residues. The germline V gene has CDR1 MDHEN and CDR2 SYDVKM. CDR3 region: CASREQGPQETQYF. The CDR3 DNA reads TGTGCCAGCAGGGAACAGGGGCCCCAAGAGACCCAGTACTTC.

The CDR3 loop is CASSRTSYEQYF. DNA for the CDR3: TGTGCCAGCAGTCGTACCTCCTACGAGCAGTACTTC. The chain couples TRBV12-3 or TRBV12-4 to TRBJ2-7; D not resolved. CDR3 length: 12 residues. The germline V and J ends were trimmed by 5 bases and 0 bases, with 5 bases remaining between them.

The chain's CDR3 is CASSYGAGFSYEQYF. DNA of the CDR3: TGTGCCAGCAGTTACGGAGCGGGCTTCTCCTACGAGCAGTACTTC. The rearrangement joins TRBV6-6 to TRBJ2-7; a weak D match, TRBD2 (6 bases). Germline-derived CDR1 and CDR2 are MNHNY and SVGAGI (reference sequence). V was pared by 2 bases and J by 0 bases, with 11 bases between. The CDR3 runs to 15 residues.

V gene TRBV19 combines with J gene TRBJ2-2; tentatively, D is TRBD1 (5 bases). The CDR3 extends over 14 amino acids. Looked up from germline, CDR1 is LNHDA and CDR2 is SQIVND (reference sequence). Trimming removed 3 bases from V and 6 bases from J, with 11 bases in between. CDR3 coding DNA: TGTGCCAGTAGTATGAATCGACAGCCCGGGGAGCTGTTTTTT. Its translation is CASSMNRQPGELFF.

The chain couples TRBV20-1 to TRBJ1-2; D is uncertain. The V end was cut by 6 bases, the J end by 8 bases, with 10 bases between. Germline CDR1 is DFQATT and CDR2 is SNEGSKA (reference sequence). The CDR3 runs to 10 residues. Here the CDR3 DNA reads TGCAGTGCATCAAGAAGGGGCTACACCTTC. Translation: CSASRRGYTF.

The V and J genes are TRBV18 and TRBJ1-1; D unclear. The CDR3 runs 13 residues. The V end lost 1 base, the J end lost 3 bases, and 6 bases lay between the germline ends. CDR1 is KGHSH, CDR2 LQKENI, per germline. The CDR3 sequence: CASSPLQDTEAFF. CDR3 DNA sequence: TGTGCCAGCTCACCACTGCAAGACACTGAAGCTTTCTTT.

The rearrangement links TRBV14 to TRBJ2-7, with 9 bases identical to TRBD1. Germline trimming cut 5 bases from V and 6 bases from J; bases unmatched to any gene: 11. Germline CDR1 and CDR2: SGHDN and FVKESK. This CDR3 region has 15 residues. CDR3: CASSRRTGDGSEQYF. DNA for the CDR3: TGTGCCAGCAGCAGAAGGACAGGGGACGGTTCCGAGCAGTACTTC.

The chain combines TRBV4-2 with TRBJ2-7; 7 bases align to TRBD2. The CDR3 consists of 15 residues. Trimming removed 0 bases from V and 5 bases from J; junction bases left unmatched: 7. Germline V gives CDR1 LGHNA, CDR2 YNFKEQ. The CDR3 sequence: CASSQDRTGGNEQYF. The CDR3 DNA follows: TGTGCCAGCAGCCAAGACAGGACCGGGGGGAACGAGCAGTACTTC.

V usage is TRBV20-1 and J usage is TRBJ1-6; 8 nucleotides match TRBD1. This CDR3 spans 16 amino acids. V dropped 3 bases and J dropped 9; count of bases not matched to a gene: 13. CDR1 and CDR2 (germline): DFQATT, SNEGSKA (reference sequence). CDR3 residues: CSASRARQGLRSPLHF. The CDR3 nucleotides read TGCAGTGCTAGTAGGGCGAGACAGGGGCTCCGTTCACCCCTCCACTTT.